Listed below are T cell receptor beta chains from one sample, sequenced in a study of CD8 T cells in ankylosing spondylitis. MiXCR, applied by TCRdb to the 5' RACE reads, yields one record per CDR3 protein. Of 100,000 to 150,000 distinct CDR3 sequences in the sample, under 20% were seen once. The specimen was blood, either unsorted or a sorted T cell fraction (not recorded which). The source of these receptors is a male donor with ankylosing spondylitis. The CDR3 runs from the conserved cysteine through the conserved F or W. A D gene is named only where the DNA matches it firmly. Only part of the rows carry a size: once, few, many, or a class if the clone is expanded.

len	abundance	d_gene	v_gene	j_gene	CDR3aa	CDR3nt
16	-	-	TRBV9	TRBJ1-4	CASSVDTGPKNEKLIF	TGTGCCAGCAGCGTAGATACGGGACCGAAGAATGAAAAACTGATTTTT
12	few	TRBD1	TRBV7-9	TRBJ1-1	CATGGRDGEAFF	TGTGCCACAGGGGGCAGGGACGGTGAAGCTTTCTTT
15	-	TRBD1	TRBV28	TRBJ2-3	CASRTGQGFTDTQYF	TGTGCCAGCAGAACGGGACAGGGTTTCACAGATACGCAGTATTTT
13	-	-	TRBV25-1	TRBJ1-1	CASSEFLNTEAFF	TGTGCCAGCAGTGAATTTCTGAACACTGAAGCTTTCTTT
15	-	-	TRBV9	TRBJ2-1	CASSPSPRRANEQFF	TGTGCCAGCAGCCCCAGCCCGCGGCGGGCCAATGAGCAGTTCTTC
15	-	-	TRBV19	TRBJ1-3	CASSISGNSGNTIYF	TGTGCCAGTAGTATTTCGGGGAACTCTGGAAACACCATATATTTT
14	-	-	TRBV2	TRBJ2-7	CASRVSGSSYEQYF	TGTGCCAGCAGGGTAAGCGGTAGCTCCTACGAGCAGTACTTC
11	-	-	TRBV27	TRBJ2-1	CASGYGGEQFF	TGTGCCAGCGGGTATGGGGGCGAGCAGTTCTTC
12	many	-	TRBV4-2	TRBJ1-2	CASSLTNYGYTF	TGTGCCAGCAGCCTTACTAACTATGGCTACACCTTC
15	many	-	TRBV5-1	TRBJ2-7	CASSLGRDHSYEQYF	TGCGCCAGCAGCTTGGGCAGGGATCATAGTTACGAGCAGTACTTC
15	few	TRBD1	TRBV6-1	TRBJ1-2	CASSPRDRGLGGYTF	TGTGCCAGCAGTCCGAGGGACAGGGGGCTAGGTGGCTACACCTTC
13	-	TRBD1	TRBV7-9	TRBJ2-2	CAVDRGGTGELFF	TGTGCAGTAGACAGGGGAGGCACCGGGGAGCTGTTTTTT
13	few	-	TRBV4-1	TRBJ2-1	CASSQGWKNEQFF	TGCGCCAGCAGCCAGGGTTGGAAAAATGAGCAGTTCTTC
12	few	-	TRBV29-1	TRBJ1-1	CSALVQGTEAFF	TGCAGCGCCCTGGTTCAGGGGACTGAAGCTTTCTTT
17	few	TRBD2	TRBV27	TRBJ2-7	CASSLSNLAGGPREQYF	TGTGCCAGCAGTTTATCGAATCTCGCGGGAGGGCCGAGGGAGCAGTACTTC
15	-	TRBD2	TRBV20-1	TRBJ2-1	CSAISGSQTYNEQFF	TGCAGTGCTATTAGCGGGAGCCAGACCTACAATGAGCAGTTCTTC
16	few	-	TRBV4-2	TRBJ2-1	CASSQEWSGTYNEQFF	TGTGCCAGCAGCCAAGAATGGTCCGGGACATACAATGAGCAGTTCTTC
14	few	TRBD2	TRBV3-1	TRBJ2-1	CASSQSGAYNEQFF	TGTGCCAGCAGCCAGAGCGGGGCTTACAATGAGCAGTTCTTC
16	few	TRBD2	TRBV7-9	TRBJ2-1	CASSLGGLAGSNEQFF	TGTGCCAGCAGCTTAGGGGGACTAGCGGGATCAAATGAGCAGTTCTTC
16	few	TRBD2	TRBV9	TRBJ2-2	CASSSVAGVNTGELFF	TGTGCCAGCAGCTCCGTAGCGGGAGTTAACACCGGGGAGCTGTTTTTT
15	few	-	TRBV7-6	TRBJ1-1	CASSLTRRRNTEAFF	TGTGCCAGCAGCTTAACTCGACGGAGGAACACTGAAGCTTTCTTT
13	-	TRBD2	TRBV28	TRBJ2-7	CASGPSGYYEQYF	TGTGCCAGCGGCCCTAGCGGGTACTACGAGCAGTACTTC
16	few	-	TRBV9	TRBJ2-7	CASSPTGTFNSYEQYF	TGTGCCAGCAGCCCAACCGGGACTTTCAACTCCTACGAGCAGTACTTC
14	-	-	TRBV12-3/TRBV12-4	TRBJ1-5	CASSAAVSNQPQHF	TGTGCCAGCAGTGCAGCTGTTAGCAATCAGCCCCAGCATTTT
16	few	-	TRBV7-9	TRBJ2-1	CASSLSLGVAYNEQFF	TGTGCCAGCAGCTTATCCTTGGGGGTCGCCTACAATGAGCAGTTCTTC